The clone carrying this T cell receptor (beta chain) was picked up many times. Its antigen is not known. The CDR3 covers 14 residues. J gave up 2 bases and V 4 bases, and 7 bases lay outside the gene matches. CDR1 is SQVTM and CDR2 is ANQGSEA in the germline V gene. TCRdb reprocessed the 5' RACE reads with MiXCR, giving one entry per CDR3 protein. The sample shows 350,000 or so distinct CDR3 sequences, approximately 8% of them seen only once. The data derive from a study of T cells after yellow fever vaccination. Study-wide results and limits: Contaminating bulk clonotypes could be abundant in FACS-sorted repertoires. A weaker but faster secondary response was observed, peaking on day 5 versus 15.

Sequencing used PBMCs, obtained about 41 days after the first yellow fever vaccination. This sequence joins TRBV29-1 and TRBJ2-7; 8 bases are shared with TRBD1. The origin of this receptor is a young man who received the YFV17D yellow fever vaccine. This chain's CDR3 is CSVADRGETYEQYF. In DNA, the CDR3 is TGCAGCGTTGCCGACAGGGGTGAGACCTACGAGCAGTACTTC.